The T cell receptor beta chain described here comes from a study of shared T cell receptors in the human thymus. The assay was immunoSEQ multiplex PCR, and TCRdb's table has in-frame clones only and misses some. Among some 700,000 clones listed, roughly 90% were seen once. This sample was shared with a second study, whose subject was human thymus T cells. That investigation notes: Corrective surgery for congenital heart defects was being performed on the healthy Finnish infants who served as donors.

The sequenced material came from thymocytes. This receptor was obtained from a boy younger than two with a congenital heart defect.

CDR3 DNA sequence: TGTGCCAGCAGCCCGGACAGGGGGCGCCTCTCCTACGAGCAGTACTTC. Translation: CASSPDRGRLSYEQYF. The rearrangement links TRBV7-9 to TRBJ2-7; the match to TRBD1 covers 11 bases. The CDR3 loop spans 16 amino acids. The germline V gene has CDR1 SEHNR and CDR2 FQNEAQ (reference sequence). With 5 bases clipped from V and 0 bases from J, the junction kept 6 bases outside the gene matches.